A selection of T cell receptor beta chains follows, all from one sample in a study of cytomegalovirus exposure and HLA in healthy donors. Sequencing was performed with immunoSEQ multiplex PCR; in TCRdb, only in-frame clones are kept and a portion is missing. The profile shows about 180,000 clones, roughly three quarters of them singletons. Sequencing was done on a sample of PBMCs. These receptors were collected from a woman aged 25 to 45 in good health and CMV-seropositive. Each CDR3 is given with its conserved first and last residue. A D gene is named only where the DNA matches it firmly. The size of a clone is reported for some rows only, either as once, few or many, or as a class for expanded clones.

TGTGCCACAGGACAGCTGTATTCACCCCTCCACTTT	CATGQLYSPLHF	NA	TRBJ1-6	TRBV2	NA
TGTGCCCTTCGGGCTAGCGGGGGCCTCCCGGGCGAGCAGTACTTC	CALRASGGLPGEQYF	TRBD2	TRBJ2-7	TRBV5-4	few
TGTGCCAGCAGCTCGATCAGGGGGCGCGGGCACACTGAAGCTTTCTTT	CASSSIRGRGHTEAFF	TRBD1	TRBJ1-1	TRBV7-9	NA
TGTGCCAGCAGACGACAAAGGTCCTACGAGCAGTACTTC	CASRRQRSYEQYF	NA	TRBJ2-7	TRBV6-5	NA
TGTGCCAGTAGTAGGAGGGCTGGCTATGGCTACACCTTC	CASSRRAGYGYTF	NA	TRBJ1-2	TRBV19	NA
TGTGCCTGGAGTGTACAGGACAATCAGCCCCAGCATTTT	CAWSVQDNQPQHF	NA	TRBJ1-5	TRBV30	NA
TGTGCCAGCAGTGGCTGGGGGGGCGCGGGGCAGCCCCAGCATTTT	CASSGWGGAGQPQHF	NA	TRBJ1-5	TRBV6-1	few
TGTGCCAGCTCACCCCTTATCGTAACGGATGAAAAACTGTTTTTT	CASSPLIVTDEKLFF	NA	TRBJ1-4	TRBV18	NA
TGCGCCAGCAAACCGGGACAGGGGTACATTAACTATGGCTACACCTTC	CASKPGQGYINYGYTF	TRBD1	TRBJ1-2	TRBV10-2	once
TGTGCCAGTAGTATGAGGGGACAGGGTCAGCCCCAGCATTTT	CASSMRGQGQPQHF	TRBD1	TRBJ1-5	TRBV19	NA
TGCAGCGTTGGGACAGGGTTCTACGAGCAGTACTTC	CSVGTGFYEQYF	TRBD1	TRBJ2-7	TRBV29-1	few
TGTGCCAGCAGCGACCGGGACAGGGGGAGAGAGCAGTACTTC	CASSDRDRGREQYF	TRBD1	TRBJ2-7	TRBV9	NA
TGTGCCAGCAGAGACTCGATCGGACAGGGACAAGAGACCCAGTACTTC	CASRDSIGQGQETQYF	TRBD1	TRBJ2-5	TRBV2	NA
TGTGCCAGCAGCCCAAACACCTACGAGCAGTACTTC	CASSPNTYEQYF	NA	TRBJ2-7	TRBV7-9	NA
TGTGCCAGCTCACCCTTCGAAGAGACCCAGTACTTC	CASSPFEETQYF	NA	TRBJ2-5	TRBV18	NA
TGTGCCAGCAGTTACTCGTCTAGCGGGGGTTACGAGCAGTACTTC	CASSYSSSGGYEQYF	TRBD2	TRBJ2-7	TRBV6-6	NA
TGTGCCAGCAGCTTAGATCAGCCAGGGAGGGCCTACGAGCAGTACTTC	CASSLDQPGRAYEQYF	TRBD2	TRBJ2-7	TRBV11-2	NA
TGCGCCAGCAGCCCAAAAGAACCGGGACAGTATAGCAATCAGCCCCAGCATTTT	CASSPKEPGQYSNQPQHF	TRBD1	TRBJ1-5	TRBV4-3	NA
TGTGCCAGCAGCTTAGAGGGGAACTACGAGCAGTACTTC	CASSLEGNYEQYF	NA	TRBJ2-7	TRBV7-9	NA
TGCGCCAGCAGCCAAGGTCCCAGGTTAAGCTCTGGGGCCAACGTCCTGACTTTC	CASSQGPRLSSGANVLTF	NA	TRBJ2-6	TRBV4-1	NA
TGTGCCAGCAGCAAGACAGGGGCGGTAATGGTGGGTGGCTACACCTTC	CASSKTGAVMVGGYTF	TRBD1	TRBJ1-2	TRBV13	NA
TGCGCCAGCAGCTTGGTAGGCCGACTCTCTGGAAACACCATATATTTT	CASSLVGRLSGNTIYF	NA	TRBJ1-3	TRBV5-1	NA
TGTGCCAGCAGCACCGGGACAGGCGAGAATGAAAAACTGTTTTTT	CASSTGTGENEKLFF	TRBD1	TRBJ1-4	TRBV11-2	NA
TGTGCCAGCAGCCTCGGCACTCGGGACGAGCAGTACTTC	CASSLGTRDEQYF	NA	TRBJ2-7	TRBV9	NA
TGTGCCAGCAGTTACGATAATGGAGCTGTGACCTACGAGCAGTACTTC	CASSYDNGAVTYEQYF	NA	TRBJ2-7	TRBV6-5	NA
TGCGCCAGCAGCCAAGATAGGGCTAGCGGGGGGGCTTATGAGCAGTTCTTC	CASSQDRASGGAYEQFF	TRBD2	TRBJ2-1	TRBV4-3	NA
TGTGCCACCAGCAGAGATCAGCAGGGTACTGAAAAACTGTTTTTT	CATSRDQQGTEKLFF	NA	TRBJ1-4	TRBV15	few